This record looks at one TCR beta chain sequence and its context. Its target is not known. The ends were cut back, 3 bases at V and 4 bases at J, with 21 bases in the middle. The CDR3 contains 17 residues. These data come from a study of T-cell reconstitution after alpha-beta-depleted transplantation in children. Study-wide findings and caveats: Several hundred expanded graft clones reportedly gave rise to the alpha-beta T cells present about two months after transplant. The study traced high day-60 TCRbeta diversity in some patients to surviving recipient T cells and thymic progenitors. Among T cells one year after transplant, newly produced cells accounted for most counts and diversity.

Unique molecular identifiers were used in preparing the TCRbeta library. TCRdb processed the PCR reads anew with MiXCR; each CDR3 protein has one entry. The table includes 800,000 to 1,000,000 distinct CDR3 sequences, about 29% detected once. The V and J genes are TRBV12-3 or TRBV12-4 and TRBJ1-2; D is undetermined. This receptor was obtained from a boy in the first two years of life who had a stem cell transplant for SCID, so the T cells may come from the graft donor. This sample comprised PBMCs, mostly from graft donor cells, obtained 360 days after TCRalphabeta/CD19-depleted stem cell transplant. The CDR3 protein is CASSFPRAEKGSYGYTF. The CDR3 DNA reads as TGTGCCAGCAGTTTTCCTCGGGCAGAAAAAGGGTCCTATGGCTACACCTTC.